Listed here are 7 T cell receptor beta chains from one sample, sequenced in a study of radiation and T cells in renal cell carcinoma. Documented time point: blood 4 weeks post-SBRT, at nephrectomy. Treatment noted: 15 Gy SBRT to primary tumor, nephrectomy 4 weeks later. Using immunoSEQ multiplex PCR, the repertoire was profiled, and TCRdb retains in-frame clones only, with some absent. The repertoire holds roughly 64,000 clones, with 65% to 80% as singletons. Material: blood, obtained from a patient whose treatment included radiotherapy and nephrectomy. These receptors were obtained from a man between 60 and 75 years old with renal cell carcinoma.

This clone was observed once. This rearrangement joins TRBV10-2 to TRBJ2-3, with a possible D match to TRBD2 (5 bases). V lost 6 bases to trimming and J lost 5 bases, with 9 bases between them. This CDR3 has 12 residues. Germline loops: CDR1 WSHSY, CDR2 SAAADI. DNA of the CDR3: TGCGCCAGCAGGGGAGACAAAGATACGCAGTATTTT. This codes for CASRGDKDTQYF.

The J gene is TRBJ2-3, the V gene TRBV9; 7 bases match TRBD2. The CDR3 runs 16 residues. V was pared by 3 bases and J by 4 bases, with 11 bases of the junction left unmatched. The germline CDR1 and CDR2 sequences are SGDLS and YYNGEE. Here the CDR3 DNA reads TGTGCCAGCAGCGCAACGGACGGGGGGAGCCCAGATACGCAGTATTTT. Its translation: CASSATDGGSPDTQYF.

This clone is deemed medium-sized (0.01 to 0.1%). This chain links TRBV9 with TRBJ2-3; D uncertain. Germline-derived CDR1 and CDR2 are SGDLS and YYNGEE. The CDR3 covers 11 residues. Trimming took off 4 bases at V and 2 bases at J, with 2 bases between the two ends. CDR3 amino acids: CASSNTDTQYF. CDR3 sequence (DNA): TGTGCCAGCAGCAACACAGATACGCAGTATTTT.

Judged by abundance, this clone is medium-sized. The V gene is TRBV27, the J gene TRBJ2-5; D remains ambiguous. The germline V and J ends were trimmed by 8 bases and 5 bases, with 15 bases remaining between them. The germline V gene has CDR1 MNHEY and CDR2 SMNVEV (reference sequence). This CDR3 is 13 amino acids long. The CDR3 here is CASAFVRGETQYF. CDR3 nucleotide sequence: TGTGCCAGCGCCTTTGTGCGAGGTGAGACCCAGTACTTC.

The chain carries TRBV2 and TRBJ2-7; 9 nucleotides agree with TRBD1. Germline V lookup: CDR1 SNHLY, CDR2 FYNNEI. The CDR3 sequence is 14 residues long. V was clipped by 5 bases and J by 1 base; unmatched bases: 3. CDR3 residues: CASSTGGGSYEQYF. CDR3 nucleotides: TGTGCCAGCAGTACAGGGGGCGGTTCCTACGAGCAGTACTTC.

The chain employs TRBV2 and TRBJ1-2, with D unclear. Germline lookup yields CDR1 SNHLY and CDR2 FYNNEI. Deletions cut 6 bases from V and 5 bases from J, with 13 bases between. There are 13 residues in the CDR3. CDR3 coding DNA: TGTGCCAGCAGGTTGGGTGGAGGGTATGGCTACACCTTC. Its protein is CASRLGGGYGYTF.

This sequence joins TRBV6-5 and TRBJ2-1, with 11 bases that match TRBD2. The V and J ends lost 2 bases and 7 bases, in that order; junction bases with no gene match: 7. The CDR3 runs 16 residues. CDR1 MNHEY and CDR2 SVGAGI come from the germline V gene. Written as DNA, the CDR3 is TGTGCCAGCAGTTACCCAGCGGGACTAGCGGTTAATGAGCAGTTCTTC. The encoded protein is CASSYPAGLAVNEQFF.